This is a list of T cell receptor beta chains from one sample in a study of shared clonotypes between healthy human individuals. Method: immunoSEQ multiplex PCR; TCRdb's copy keeps in-frame clones and lacks some. The table has 2 million to 2.5 million clones, approximately 95% seen once; the top ten hold 0.1% to 0.15%. The sequencing sample was made of naive CD4+ T cells sorted from blood. All receptors derive from a man aged 18 to 29 in good health. Each CDR3 is given with its conserved first and last residue. The order of the fields is J gene, D gene, clone size, V gene, CDR3 protein, CDR3 DNA. A D gene is named only where the DNA matches it firmly. Expanded clones get a size class; other rows say once, few or many, or leave the size out.

J: TRBJ1-6
D: TRBD1
size: once
V: TRBV4-3
CDR3: CASSQDPRGNNSPLHF
DNA: TGCGCCAGCAGCCAAGACCCCAGGGGGAACAATTCACCCCTCCACTTT

J: TRBJ2-5
D: NA
size: once
V: TRBV4-1
CDR3: CASSQDLPGAGLETQYF
DNA: TGCGCCAGCAGCCAAGATCTCCCAGGGGCAGGCTTGGAGACCCAGTACTTC

J: TRBJ2-3
D: TRBD1
size: NA
V: TRBV7-9
CDR3: CASSSEGQGLKYF
DNA: TGTGCCAGCAGCTCAGAAGGACAGGGTCTGAAGTATTTT

J: TRBJ1-1
D: NA
size: NA
V: TRBV5-6
CDR3: CASSFMGMNTEAFF
DNA: TGTGCCAGCAGCTTTATGGGGATGAACACTGAAGCTTTCTTT

J: TRBJ1-5
D: NA
size: NA
V: TRBV7-9
CDR3: CASSLAGRGRSNQPQHF
DNA: TGTGCCAGCAGCTTAGCGGGCAGGGGCCGTAGCAATCAGCCCCAGCATTTT

J: TRBJ2-7
D: NA
size: NA
V: TRBV10-3
CDR3: CAIRDSYEQYF
DNA: TGTGCCATCAGAGACAGCTACGAGCAGTACTTC

J: TRBJ2-3
D: NA
size: NA
V: TRBV28
CDR3: CASSLAGGITDTQYF
DNA: TGTGCCAGCAGCTTGGCGGGCGGAATCACAGATACGCAGTATTTT

J: TRBJ1-2
D: TRBD1
size: NA
V: TRBV6-6
CDR3: CASRQKQGQLNYGYTF
DNA: TGTGCCAGCAGACAAAAACAGGGGCAGTTGAACTATGGCTACACCTTC

J: TRBJ1-1
D: NA
size: NA
V: TRBV5-1
CDR3: CASNLSGGHSRAFF
DNA: TGCGCCAGCAACCTATCCGGCGGGCATTCGCGAGCTTTCTTT

J: TRBJ2-1
D: NA
size: NA
V: TRBV5-6
CDR3: CASSLDEGNYNEQFF
DNA: TGTGCCAGCAGCTTGGATGAGGGTAACTACAATGAGCAGTTCTTC

J: TRBJ2-2
D: TRBD2
size: NA
V: TRBV11-3
CDR3: CASSRSAGVNTGELFF
DNA: TGTGCCAGCAGCCGATCGGCGGGAGTGAACACCGGGGAGCTGTTTTTT

J: TRBJ1-3
D: NA
size: NA
V: TRBV19
CDR3: CASSINPGNTIYF
DNA: TGTGCCAGTAGTATAAATCCCGGAAACACCATATATTTT

J: TRBJ2-7
D: TRBD1
size: NA
V: TRBV5-1
CDR3: CASSAPQGSDEQYF
DNA: TGCGCCAGCAGCGCCCCACAGGGGAGCGACGAGCAGTACTTC

J: TRBJ2-3
D: NA
size: NA
V: TRBV6-6
CDR3: CASSSTSSYTQYF
DNA: TGTGCCAGCAGTTCGACTAGTAGCTATACGCAGTATTTT

J: TRBJ2-5
D: NA
size: NA
V: TRBV19
CDR3: CASSPSGQETQYF
DNA: TGTGCCAGTAGTCCCAGCGGCCAAGAGACCCAGTACTTC

J: TRBJ1-3
D: NA
size: NA
V: TRBV7-9
CDR3: CASSLASLGAGNTIYF
DNA: TGTGCCAGCAGCTTAGCATCCCTCGGGGCTGGAAACACCATATATTTT